The rows below give T cell receptor beta chains drawn from one sample of a study of Ad26.COV2.S vaccination and SARS-CoV-2 variants. Here immunoSEQ multiplex PCR was the method, and the copy in TCRdb shows in-frame clones only, minus some. The sample yields around 300,000 clones, 88% seen once. The material sequenced was peripheral blood, taken in a trial of Ad26.COV2.S vaccine versus placebo. The receptors were sampled from a person aged 18-65 years who received the Ad26.COV2.S COVID-19 vaccine or a placebo. Each CDR3 is given with its conserved first and last residue. A D gene is named only where the DNA matches it firmly. Expanded clones get a size class; other rows say once, few or many, or leave the size out.

d_call: TRBD1; clone_size: .; v_call: TRBV3-1/TRBV3-2; j_call: TRBJ1-2; cdr3_aa: CASSQPGTDGYTF; cdr3_nt: TGTGCCAGCAGCCAACCCGGGACAGACGGCTACACCTTC
d_call: TRBD1; clone_size: .; v_call: TRBV7-8; j_call: TRBJ2-6; cdr3_aa: CASSLDRGPQGSGANVLTF; cdr3_nt: TGTGCCAGCAGCCTAGACAGGGGACCACAAGGCTCTGGGGCCAACGTCCTGACTTTC
d_call: TRBD1; clone_size: .; v_call: TRBV19; j_call: TRBJ1-6; cdr3_aa: CASRRDRDSPLHF; cdr3_nt: TGTGCCAGTAGGAGGGACAGGGATTCACCCCTCCACTTT
d_call: TRBD1; clone_size: few; v_call: TRBV7-3; j_call: TRBJ2-7; cdr3_aa: CASSPSMRQGVNEQYF; cdr3_nt: TGTGCCAGCAGCCCTAGTATGAGACAGGGAGTTAACGAGCAGTACTTC
d_call: .; clone_size: .; v_call: TRBV6-5; j_call: TRBJ1-1; cdr3_aa: CASSRGDTEAFF; cdr3_nt: TGTGCCAGCTCCAGGGGTGACACTGAAGCTTTCTTT
d_call: .; clone_size: .; v_call: TRBV28; j_call: TRBJ2-7; cdr3_aa: CASFEKSGSYEQYF; cdr3_nt: TGTGCCAGTTTTGAGAAGTCTGGGTCCTACGAGCAGTACTTC
d_call: .; clone_size: .; v_call: TRBV5-1; j_call: TRBJ1-1; cdr3_aa: CASSSNIGGNTEAFF; cdr3_nt: TGCGCCAGCAGCTCCAACATCGGGGGGAACACTGAAGCTTTCTTT
d_call: .; clone_size: .; v_call: TRBV7-9; j_call: TRBJ2-2; cdr3_aa: CASSNIGSTGELFF; cdr3_nt: TGTGCCAGCAGCAACATCGGTAGTACCGGGGAGCTGTTTTTT
d_call: .; clone_size: .; v_call: TRBV3-1/TRBV3-2; j_call: TRBJ1-1; cdr3_aa: CASSRKGRLNTEAFF; cdr3_nt: TGTGCCAGCAGCCGAAAGGGACGGTTGAACACTGAAGCTTTCTTT
d_call: .; clone_size: .; v_call: TRBV28; j_call: TRBJ1-1; cdr3_aa: CASGNTEAFF; cdr3_nt: TGTGCCAGCGGGAACACTGAAGCTTTCTTT
d_call: .; clone_size: .; v_call: TRBV11-2; j_call: TRBJ1-1; cdr3_aa: CASSLSGGAGTEAFF; cdr3_nt: TGTGCCAGCAGCTTATCCGGGGGCGCGGGCACTGAAGCTTTCTTT
d_call: .; clone_size: .; v_call: TRBV9; j_call: TRBJ2-3; cdr3_aa: CASSVVGGRTDTQYF; cdr3_nt: TGTGCCAGCAGCGTAGTCGGGGGCCGCACAGATACGCAGTATTTT
d_call: .; clone_size: .; v_call: TRBV12-3/TRBV12-4; j_call: TRBJ2-7; cdr3_aa: CASSLTASYEQYF; cdr3_nt: TGTGCCAGCAGTTTGACGGCCAGCTACGAGCAGTACTTC
d_call: .; clone_size: .; v_call: TRBV28; j_call: TRBJ1-1; cdr3_aa: CASSLVGLNTEAFF; cdr3_nt: TGTGCCAGCAGTTTAGTGGGCTTGAACACTGAAGCTTTCTTT
d_call: .; clone_size: few; v_call: TRBV6-5; j_call: TRBJ1-5; cdr3_aa: CASSYSDNQPQHF; cdr3_nt: TGTGCCAGCAGTTATTCGGACAATCAGCCCCAGCATTTT
d_call: .; clone_size: few; v_call: TRBV27; j_call: TRBJ1-6; cdr3_aa: CASSRPPNSPLHF; cdr3_nt: TGTGCCAGCAGTCGCCCTCCGAATTCACCCCTCCACTTT
d_call: .; clone_size: .; v_call: TRBV5-4; j_call: TRBJ1-1; cdr3_aa: CASSTGSSTEAFF; cdr3_nt: TGTGCCAGCAGCACAGGGAGTAGCACTGAAGCTTTCTTT
d_call: .; clone_size: .; v_call: TRBV7-3; j_call: TRBJ1-4; cdr3_aa: CASSLTGGTNEKLFF; cdr3_nt: TGTGCCAGCAGCTTAACGGGGGGAACTAATGAAAAACTGTTTTTT
d_call: .; clone_size: .; v_call: TRBV11-2; j_call: TRBJ2-1; cdr3_aa: CASSFEPSSYNEQFF; cdr3_nt: TGTGCCAGCAGCTTCGAACCTTCCTCCTACAATGAGCAGTTCTTC
d_call: .; clone_size: .; v_call: TRBV30; j_call: TRBJ2-6; cdr3_aa: CAWTFSGANVLTF; cdr3_nt: TGTGCCTGGACATTTTCTGGGGCCAACGTCCTGACTTTC
d_call: .; clone_size: .; v_call: TRBV19; j_call: TRBJ2-2; cdr3_aa: CASSTRISGAGELFF; cdr3_nt: TGTGCCAGTAGTACCAGAATTTCGGGGGCCGGGGAGCTGTTTTTT
d_call: .; clone_size: .; v_call: TRBV6-5; j_call: TRBJ2-4; cdr3_aa: CASNGVGEAKNIQYF; cdr3_nt: TGTGCCAGCAACGGGGTCGGAGAAGCCAAAAACATTCAGTACTTC
d_call: TRBD1; clone_size: .; v_call: TRBV14; j_call: TRBJ1-3; cdr3_aa: CASSSPGQSSGNTIYF; cdr3_nt: TGTGCCAGCAGCTCCCCGGGACAGAGCTCTGGAAACACCATATATTTT
d_call: .; clone_size: .; v_call: TRBV5-4; j_call: TRBJ2-2; cdr3_aa: CASSLDSTGELFF; cdr3_nt: TGTGCCAGCAGCTTGGACAGCACCGGGGAGCTGTTTTTT
d_call: TRBD1; clone_size: once; v_call: TRBV10-3; j_call: TRBJ2-5; cdr3_aa: CAISEGTGGPETQYF; cdr3_nt: TGTGCCATCAGTGAGGGGACAGGAGGGCCAGAGACCCAGTACTTC
d_call: .; clone_size: .; v_call: TRBV5-1; j_call: TRBJ2-3; cdr3_aa: CASSGGTGYPDTQYF; cdr3_nt: TGCGCCAGCAGCGGGGGTACAGGGTACCCAGATACGCAGTATTTT
d_call: TRBD1; clone_size: .; v_call: TRBV19; j_call: TRBJ2-6; cdr3_aa: CASSENRGQPSGANVLTF; cdr3_nt: TGTGCCAGTTCAGAGAACAGGGGCCAACCCTCTGGGGCCAACGTCCTGACTTTC
d_call: .; clone_size: once; v_call: TRBV11-1; j_call: TRBJ2-7; cdr3_aa: CASSGTLSYEQYF; cdr3_nt: TGTGCCAGCAGCGGGACCCTATCCTACGAGCAGTACTTC
d_call: TRBD1; clone_size: many; v_call: TRBV19; j_call: TRBJ1-6; cdr3_aa: CASSRSDRVSSPLHF; cdr3_nt: TGTGCCAGTAGTAGATCCGACAGGGTATCTTCACCCCTCCACTTT
d_call: .; clone_size: .; v_call: TRBV4-3; j_call: TRBJ1-6; cdr3_aa: CASSQDPRGPDNSPLHF; cdr3_nt: TGCGCCAGCAGCCAAGATCCCCGGGGTCCGGATAATTCACCCCTCCACTTT
d_call: .; clone_size: .; v_call: TRBV5-1; j_call: TRBJ2-3; cdr3_aa: CASSPEGRYEDMTDTQYF; cdr3_nt: TGCGCCAGCAGCCCCGAGGGTAGATACGAAGATATGACAGATACGCAGTATTTT
d_call: .; clone_size: .; v_call: TRBV7-9; j_call: TRBJ1-6; cdr3_aa: CASSSNVGRNSPLHF; cdr3_nt: TGTGCCAGCAGCTCCAACGTAGGTCGTAATTCACCCCTCCACTTT
d_call: .; clone_size: .; v_call: TRBV18; j_call: TRBJ1-1; cdr3_aa: CASSPRRDTEAFF; cdr3_nt: TGTGCCAGCTCGCCGAGGAGGGACACTGAAGCTTTCTTT
d_call: .; clone_size: once; v_call: TRBV5-1; j_call: TRBJ1-3; cdr3_aa: CASSLSVGNTIYF; cdr3_nt: TGCGCCAGCAGCTTGTCCGTTGGAAACACCATATATTTT
d_call: .; clone_size: .; v_call: TRBV14; j_call: TRBJ1-5; cdr3_aa: CASSLRGNNQPQHF; cdr3_nt: TGTGCCAGCAGCCTCAGGGGAAACAATCAGCCCCAGCATTTT
d_call: .; clone_size: .; v_call: TRBV3-1/TRBV3-2; j_call: TRBJ1-5; cdr3_aa: CASSQRTGTYSNQPQHF; cdr3_nt: TGTGCCAGCAGCCAACGTACCGGGACCTATAGCAATCAGCCCCAGCATTTT
d_call: .; clone_size: .; v_call: TRBV28; j_call: TRBJ1-2; cdr3_aa: CASSIGKSNYGYTF; cdr3_nt: TGTGCCAGCAGCATCGGGAAGTCTAACTATGGCTACACCTTC
d_call: .; clone_size: .; v_call: TRBV7-2; j_call: TRBJ2-7; cdr3_aa: CASSLLAVRPYEQYF; cdr3_nt: TGTGCCAGCAGCTTACTAGCTGTCAGGCCCTACGAGCAGTACTTC
d_call: .; clone_size: .; v_call: TRBV11-1; j_call: TRBJ1-1; cdr3_aa: CASSLDRTEAFF; cdr3_nt: TGTGCCAGCAGCTTAGACAGAACTGAAGCTTTCTTT
d_call: TRBD2; clone_size: .; v_call: TRBV6-2/TRBV6-3; j_call: TRBJ2-3; cdr3_aa: CASSQTSGRLLGTDTQYF; cdr3_nt: TGTGCCAGCAGTCAGACTAGCGGGAGATTATTGGGCACAGATACGCAGTATTTT
d_call: TRBD1; clone_size: .; v_call: TRBV7-9; j_call: TRBJ1-5; cdr3_aa: CASSDGQGGSNQPQHF; cdr3_nt: TGTGCCAGCAGCGACGGACAGGGTGGAAGCAATCAGCCCCAGCATTTT
d_call: TRBD1; clone_size: .; v_call: TRBV4-2; j_call: TRBJ1-5; cdr3_aa: CASSQENDRGKQPQHF; cdr3_nt: TGTGCCAGCAGCCAAGAAAACGACAGGGGAAAACAGCCCCAGCATTTT
d_call: TRBD1; clone_size: .; v_call: TRBV4-3; j_call: TRBJ1-4; cdr3_aa: CASSQGGQGGANEKLFF; cdr3_nt: TGCGCCAGCAGCCAAGGCGGACAGGGTGGGGCTAATGAAAAACTGTTTTTT
d_call: .; clone_size: .; v_call: TRBV4-1; j_call: TRBJ1-4; cdr3_aa: CASSQGVANEKLFF; cdr3_nt: TGCGCCAGCAGCCAGGGAGTAGCTAATGAAAAACTGTTTTTT
d_call: .; clone_size: .; v_call: TRBV5-3; j_call: TRBJ1-5; cdr3_aa: CARSFTLGRSGTHYSNQPQHF; cdr3_nt: TGTGCCAGAAGCTTTACTCTCGGTCGATCCGGGACACACTATAGCAATCAGCCCCAGCATTTT
d_call: TRBD2; clone_size: once; v_call: TRBV5-6; j_call: TRBJ2-7; cdr3_aa: CASSPVVAGDEQYF; cdr3_nt: TGTGCCAGCAGCCCCGTGGTAGCGGGAGACGAGCAGTACTTC
d_call: TRBD1; clone_size: .; v_call: TRBV9; j_call: TRBJ2-1; cdr3_aa: CASSVGGTGTYNEQFF; cdr3_nt: TGTGCCAGCAGCGTAGGGGGGACAGGTACCTACAATGAGCAGTTCTTC
d_call: TRBD1; clone_size: .; v_call: TRBV30; j_call: TRBJ1-2; cdr3_aa: CAWSVNRGWYGYTF; cdr3_nt: TGTGCCTGGAGTGTTAACAGGGGATGGTATGGCTACACCTTC
d_call: .; clone_size: .; v_call: TRBV19; j_call: TRBJ1-3; cdr3_aa: CASTQTTSGNTIYF; cdr3_nt: TGTGCCAGTACCCAAACCACCTCTGGAAACACCATATATTTT
d_call: .; clone_size: .; v_call: TRBV7-9; j_call: TRBJ2-3; cdr3_aa: CASSLAGRTDTQYF; cdr3_nt: TGTGCCAGCAGCTTAGCCGGCAGGACAGATACGCAGTATTTT
d_call: TRBD2; clone_size: .; v_call: TRBV7-3; j_call: TRBJ2-5; cdr3_aa: CASSLGLVGETQYF; cdr3_nt: TGTGCCAGCAGCCTCGGACTAGTCGGAGAGACCCAGTACTTC
d_call: .; clone_size: .; v_call: TRBV6-2/TRBV6-3; j_call: TRBJ2-1; cdr3_aa: CASSYYVLGNEQFF; cdr3_nt: TGTGCCAGCAGTTACTATGTGCTGGGCAATGAGCAGTTCTTC
d_call: TRBD1; clone_size: .; v_call: TRBV19; j_call: TRBJ1-1; cdr3_aa: CASSTDRGPSNTEAFF; cdr3_nt: TGTGCCAGTAGTACCGACAGGGGGCCGTCGAACACTGAAGCTTTCTTT
d_call: TRBD2; clone_size: .; v_call: TRBV6-4; j_call: TRBJ2-3; cdr3_aa: CASSGTSGRNNWSADTQYF; cdr3_nt: TGTGCCAGCAGTGGGACTAGCGGGAGGAATAATTGGTCGGCAGATACGCAGTATTTT
d_call: .; clone_size: .; v_call: TRBV6-1; j_call: TRBJ1-1; cdr3_aa: CASSESSTEAFF; cdr3_nt: TGTGCCAGCAGTGAATCGTCCACTGAAGCTTTCTTT
d_call: .; clone_size: .; v_call: TRBV5-6; j_call: TRBJ2-1; cdr3_aa: CASTRRDEQFF; cdr3_nt: TGTGCCAGCACTCGCAGGGATGAGCAGTTCTTC
d_call: .; clone_size: .; v_call: TRBV21-1; j_call: TRBJ2-7; cdr3_aa: CASSKTRRDPRMYEQYF; cdr3_nt: TGTGCCAGCAGCAAGACACGCCGGGACCCACGGATGTACGAGCAGTACTTC
d_call: .; clone_size: .; v_call: TRBV7-9; j_call: TRBJ2-2; cdr3_aa: CASSFDRINTGELFF; cdr3_nt: TGTGCCAGCAGCTTCGACAGAATCAATACCGGGGAGCTGTTTTTT
d_call: .; clone_size: once; v_call: TRBV9; j_call: TRBJ2-5; cdr3_aa: CASSVEEETQYF; cdr3_nt: TGTGCCAGCAGCGTAGAAGAAGAGACCCAGTACTTC